This T cell receptor (beta chain) was recorded in a study of blood T cell repertoires in COVID-19. Study summary: PBMCs, B-cell-depleted T cells, or T cells provided the cDNA or gDNA that made up the material.

Original handling: Quantification of nucleated cells was approximated via reference gene primer amplification. Data came from immunoSEQ multiplex PCR; TCRdb stores just in-frame clones and leaves some out. Clonal size and the V and J genes are those of that table, whereas D and trimming came from the DNA. The sample consists of about 150,000 clones, 84% of them appearing once. With V trimmed by 2 bases and J by 8 bases, 7 bases remained unmatched. This CDR3 region has 16 residues. Germline-derived CDR1 and CDR2 are SGHAT and FQNNGV. Sequenced input: peripheral blood. The chain uses TRBV11-2 and TRBJ2-1; 12 positions match TRBD2. This TCR derives from a woman older than 75 with COVID-19, enrolled during active disease. The chain's CDR3 is CASSLYLAGGFDEQFF. The CDR3 DNA is TGTGCCAGCAGCTTATACCTAGCGGGGGGGTTTGATGAGCAGTTCTTC.